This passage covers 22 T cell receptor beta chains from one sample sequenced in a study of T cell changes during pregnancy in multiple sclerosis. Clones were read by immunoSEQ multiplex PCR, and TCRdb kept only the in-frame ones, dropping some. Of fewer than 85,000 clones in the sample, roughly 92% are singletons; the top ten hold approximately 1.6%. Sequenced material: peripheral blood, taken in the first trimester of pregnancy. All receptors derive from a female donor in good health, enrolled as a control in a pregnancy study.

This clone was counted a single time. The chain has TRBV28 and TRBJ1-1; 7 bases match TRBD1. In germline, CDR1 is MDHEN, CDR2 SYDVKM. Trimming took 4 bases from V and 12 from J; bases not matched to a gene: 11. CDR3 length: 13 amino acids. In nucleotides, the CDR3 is TGTGCCAGCAGTTCCCCGACAGGGATGAGAACTTTCTTT. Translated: CASSSPTGMRTFF.

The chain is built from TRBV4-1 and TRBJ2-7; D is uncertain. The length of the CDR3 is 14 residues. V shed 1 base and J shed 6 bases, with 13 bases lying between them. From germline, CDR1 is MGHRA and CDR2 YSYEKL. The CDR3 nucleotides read TGCGCCAGCAGCCAAGGAATGGCGGTCCTCGAGCAGTACTTC. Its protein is CASSQGMAVLEQYF.

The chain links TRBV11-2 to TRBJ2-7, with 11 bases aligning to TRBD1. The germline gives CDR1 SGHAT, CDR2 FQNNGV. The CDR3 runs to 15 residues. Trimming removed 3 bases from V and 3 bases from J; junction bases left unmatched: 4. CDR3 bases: TGTGCCAGCAGCTTTGGGACAGGGGGTTACTACGAGCAGTACTTC. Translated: CASSFGTGGYYEQYF.

The CDR3 loop is CATKRTSGSGGDSEQYF. As DNA, the CDR3 is TGTGCCACCAAGCGGACTAGCGGGAGTGGTGGAGATTCCGAGCAGTACTTC. The V and J genes are TRBV19 and TRBJ2-7; 13 bases are shared with TRBD2. Germline V gives CDR1 LNHDA, CDR2 SQIVND (reference sequence). The CDR3 has 17 amino acids. Germline trimming cut 10 bases from V and 6 bases from J; bases unmatched to any gene: 18. The full variable domain, rest sourced from reference TRBV19 and TRBJ2-7, is DGGITQSPKYLFRKEGQNVTLSCEQNLNHDAMYWYRQDPGQGLRLIYYSQIVNDFQKGDIAEGYSVSREKKESFPLTVTSAQKNPTAFYLCATKRTSGSGGDSEQYFGPGTRLTVT.

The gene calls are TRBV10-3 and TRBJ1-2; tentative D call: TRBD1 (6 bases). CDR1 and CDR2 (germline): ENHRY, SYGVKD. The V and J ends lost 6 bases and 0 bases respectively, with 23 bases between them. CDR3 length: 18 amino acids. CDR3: CAIRASRGPGIANYGYTF. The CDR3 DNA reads TGTGCCATCAGGGCCTCCAGGGGACCCGGGATAGCTAACTATGGCTACACCTTC.

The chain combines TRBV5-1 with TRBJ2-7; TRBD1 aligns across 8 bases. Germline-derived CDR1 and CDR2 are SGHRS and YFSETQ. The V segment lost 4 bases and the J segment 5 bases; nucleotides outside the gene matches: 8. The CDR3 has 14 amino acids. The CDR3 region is CASSLTDRGDEQYF. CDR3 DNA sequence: TGCGCCAGCAGCCTGACAGACAGGGGCGACGAGCAGTACTTC.

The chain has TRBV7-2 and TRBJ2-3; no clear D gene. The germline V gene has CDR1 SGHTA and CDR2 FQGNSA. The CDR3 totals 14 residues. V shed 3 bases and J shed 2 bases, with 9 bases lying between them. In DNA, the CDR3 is TGTGCCAGCAGCTTGAGGCCATACACAGATACGCAGTATTTT. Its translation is CASSLRPYTDTQYF. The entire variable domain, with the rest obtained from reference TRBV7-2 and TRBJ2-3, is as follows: GAGVSQSPSNKVTEKGKDVELRCDPISGHTALYWYRQSLGQGLEFLIYFQGNSAPDKSGLPSDRFSAERTGGSVSTLTIQRTQQEDSAVYLCASSLRPYTDTQYFGPGTRLTVL.

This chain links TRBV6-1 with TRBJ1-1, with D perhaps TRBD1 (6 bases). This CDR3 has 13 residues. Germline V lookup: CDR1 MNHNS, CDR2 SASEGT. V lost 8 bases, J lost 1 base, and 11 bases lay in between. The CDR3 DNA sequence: TGTGCCAGCCAGGACAGAAGGAACACTGAAGCTTTCTTT. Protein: CASQDRRNTEAFF.

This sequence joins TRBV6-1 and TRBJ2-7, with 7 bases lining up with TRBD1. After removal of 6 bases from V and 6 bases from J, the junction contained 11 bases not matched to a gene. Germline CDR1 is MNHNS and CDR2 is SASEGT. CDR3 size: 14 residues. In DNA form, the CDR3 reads TGTGCCAGCAGCTTGACAGGGACGGTTCTCGAGCAGTACTTC. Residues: CASSLTGTVLEQYF.

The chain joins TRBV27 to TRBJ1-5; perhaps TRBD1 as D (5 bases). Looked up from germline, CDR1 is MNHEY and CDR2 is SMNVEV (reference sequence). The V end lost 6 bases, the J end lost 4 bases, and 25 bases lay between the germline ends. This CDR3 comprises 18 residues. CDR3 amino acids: CASSLQLWDPEGNQPQHF. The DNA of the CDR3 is TGTGCCAGCAGCTTACAACTTTGGGACCCGGAGGGTAATCAGCCCCAGCATTTT.

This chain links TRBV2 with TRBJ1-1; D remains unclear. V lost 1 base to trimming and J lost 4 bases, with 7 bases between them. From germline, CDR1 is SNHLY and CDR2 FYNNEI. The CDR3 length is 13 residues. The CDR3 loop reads CASSEGGVTEAFF. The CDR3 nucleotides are TGTGCCAGCAGTGAAGGGGGAGTCACTGAAGCTTTCTTT.

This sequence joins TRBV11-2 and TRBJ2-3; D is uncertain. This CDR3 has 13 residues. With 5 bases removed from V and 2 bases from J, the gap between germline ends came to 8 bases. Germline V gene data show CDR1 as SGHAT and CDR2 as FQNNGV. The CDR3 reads CASSPIATDTQYF. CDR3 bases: TGTGCCAGCAGCCCTATAGCCACAGATACGCAGTATTTT.

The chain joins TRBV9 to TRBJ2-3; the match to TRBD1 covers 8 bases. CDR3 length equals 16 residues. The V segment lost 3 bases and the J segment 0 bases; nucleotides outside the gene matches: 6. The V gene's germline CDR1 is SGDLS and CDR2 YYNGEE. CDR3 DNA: TGTGCCAGCAGCGAGATCGGGACAGGTAGCACAGATACGCAGTATTTT. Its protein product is CASSEIGTGSTDTQYF.

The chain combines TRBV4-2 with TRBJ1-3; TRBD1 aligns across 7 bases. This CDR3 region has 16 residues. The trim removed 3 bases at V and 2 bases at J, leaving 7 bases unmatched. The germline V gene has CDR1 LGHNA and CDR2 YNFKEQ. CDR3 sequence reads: CASSHQRQGAGNTIYF. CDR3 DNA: TGTGCCAGCAGCCACCAAAGACAGGGCGCTGGAAACACCATATATTTT.

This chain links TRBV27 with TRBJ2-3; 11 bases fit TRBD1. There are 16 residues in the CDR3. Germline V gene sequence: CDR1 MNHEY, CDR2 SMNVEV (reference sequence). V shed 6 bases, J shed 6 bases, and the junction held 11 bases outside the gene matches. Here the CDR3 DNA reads TGTGCCAGCAGCCTGGTAGGGACAGGGGGTACTGATACGCAGTATTTT. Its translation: CASSLVGTGGTDTQYF.

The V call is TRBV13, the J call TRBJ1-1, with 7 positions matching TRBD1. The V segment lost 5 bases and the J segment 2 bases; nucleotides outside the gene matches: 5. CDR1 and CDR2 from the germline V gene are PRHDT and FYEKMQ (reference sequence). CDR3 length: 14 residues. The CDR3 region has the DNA TGTGCCAGCAGCGAAGGGACAGATAACACTGAAGCTTTCTTT. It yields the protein CASSEGTDNTEAFF.

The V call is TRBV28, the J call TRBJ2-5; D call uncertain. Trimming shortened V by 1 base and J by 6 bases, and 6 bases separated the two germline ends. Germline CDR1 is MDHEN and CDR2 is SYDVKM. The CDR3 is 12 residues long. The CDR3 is CASSLLRQTQYF. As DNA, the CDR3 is TGTGCCAGCAGTTTATTGCGGCAGACCCAGTACTTC.

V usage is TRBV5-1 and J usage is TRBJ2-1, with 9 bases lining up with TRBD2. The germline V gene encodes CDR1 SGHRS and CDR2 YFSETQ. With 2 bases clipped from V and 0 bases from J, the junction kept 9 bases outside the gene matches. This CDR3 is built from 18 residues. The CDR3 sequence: CASSFWGVAGASYNEQFF. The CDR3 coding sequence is TGCGCCAGCAGCTTCTGGGGGGTAGCGGGAGCCTCCTACAATGAGCAGTTCTTC.

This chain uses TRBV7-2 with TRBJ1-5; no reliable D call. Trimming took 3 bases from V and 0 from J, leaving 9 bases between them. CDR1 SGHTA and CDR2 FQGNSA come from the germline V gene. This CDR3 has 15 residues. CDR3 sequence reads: CASSFTPLSNQPQHF. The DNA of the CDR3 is TGTGCCAGCAGCTTTACACCGCTTAGCAATCAGCCCCAGCATTTT.

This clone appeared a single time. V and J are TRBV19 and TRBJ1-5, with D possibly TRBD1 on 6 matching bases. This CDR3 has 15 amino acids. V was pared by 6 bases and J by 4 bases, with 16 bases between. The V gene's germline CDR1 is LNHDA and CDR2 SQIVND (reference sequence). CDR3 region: CASRPGQLRNQPQHF. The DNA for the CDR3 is TGTGCCAGTAGGCCTGGACAGCTAAGAAATCAGCCCCAGCATTTT.

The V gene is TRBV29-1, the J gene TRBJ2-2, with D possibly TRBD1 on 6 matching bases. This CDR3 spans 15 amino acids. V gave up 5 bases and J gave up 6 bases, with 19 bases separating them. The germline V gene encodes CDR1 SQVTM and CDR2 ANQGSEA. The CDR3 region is CSVLGQGRPPGELFF. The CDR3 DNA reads TGCAGCGTTCTTGGGCAGGGGCGTCCTCCCGGGGAGCTGTTTTTT.

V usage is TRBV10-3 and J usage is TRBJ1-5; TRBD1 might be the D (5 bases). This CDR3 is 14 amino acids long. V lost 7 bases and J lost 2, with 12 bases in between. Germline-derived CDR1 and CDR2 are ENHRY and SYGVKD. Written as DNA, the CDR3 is TGTGCCATCACGGCAGGGCTGGGCAATCAGCCCCAGCATTTT. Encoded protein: CAITAGLGNQPQHF.